The rows below give T cell receptor beta chains drawn from one sample of a study of shared clonotypes between healthy human individuals. The method was immunoSEQ multiplex PCR; TCRdb's version includes in-frame clones alone and lacks a portion of them. Of about 1.9 million clones in the sample, roughly 93% were seen once. The sequenced sample was naive CD8+ T cells from PBMCs. These receptors were taken from a man between 18 and 29 years old in good health. Some clones in this sample may be carry-over from other donors' samples. The CDR3 runs from the conserved cysteine through the conserved F or W. A D gene is named only where the DNA matches it firmly. Clone size is shown for a subset of rows, as once, few, many or a class of expanded clone.

cdr3_nt cdr3_aa clone_size v_call d_call j_call cdr3_length
TGCGCCAGCAGCCGCTGGACTAGCGGGAGAGATGGCAATGAGCAGTTCTTC CASSRWTSGRDGNEQFF . TRBV4-1 TRBD2 TRBJ2-1 17
TGTGCCAGTGGACAGAACTATGGCTACACCTTC CASGQNYGYTF . TRBV19 . TRBJ1-2 11
TGTGCCAGCAGCTTAGGTACTCTCCGGACCTACGAGCAGTACTTC CASSLGTLRTYEQYF once TRBV7-9 . TRBJ2-7 15
TGCGCCAGCAGCTTGATCGGCGGGAGTTTGGGCGAGCAGTACTTC CASSLIGGSLGEQYF . TRBV5-1 TRBD2 TRBJ2-7 15
TGTGCCAGCAGTGAAATCGGGGTTGGCAGCCAAGAGACCCAGTACTTC CASSEIGVGSQETQYF . TRBV2 . TRBJ2-5 16
TGTGCCAGCAGCTTCCTTGAGGAGGCGACAGATACGCAGTATTTT CASSFLEEATDTQYF . TRBV7-9 . TRBJ2-3 15
TGCGCCAGCAGCCAAGGGCCCGGGACAGGGCATGGCTACACCTTC CASSQGPGTGHGYTF . TRBV4-1 TRBD1 TRBJ1-2 15
TGTGCCAGCAGTCCGGGTTGGGCCACCTCTGGGGCCAACGTCCTGACTTTC CASSPGWATSGANVLTF . TRBV28 . TRBJ2-6 17
TGTGCCAGCAGCTTAGATGCGGGGATAGCGGCGGAAGAGACCCAGTACTTC CASSLDAGIAAEETQYF . TRBV11-2 . TRBJ2-5 17
TGTGCCAGCAGTCGGGACAGGGGGAGCGCAGATACGCAGTATTTT CASSRDRGSADTQYF . TRBV6-1 TRBD1 TRBJ2-3 15
TGTGCCAGCAGCCGAGACAGGAGTGAAGCTTTCTTT CASSRDRSEAFF . TRBV7-9 . TRBJ1-1 12
TGTGCCAGCAGCTTAGCGCGAAGGGTGGGAAACACTGAAGCTTTCTTT CASSLARRVGNTEAFF . TRBV7-9 . TRBJ1-1 16
TGTGCCAGCAGCCTCAGGGGGCCAGGCACTGAAGCTTTCTTT CASSLRGPGTEAFF . TRBV11-1 TRBD1 TRBJ1-1 14